Below are 24 T cell receptor beta chains sequenced from a single sample in a study of CD8 T cells in ankylosing spondylitis. One entry per CDR3 protein results from TCRdb running MiXCR on the 5' RACE reads. This table has about 30,000 distinct CDR3 sequences, around 14% appearing once. The sequenced sample consisted of blood. The source of these receptors is a male donor with ankylosing spondylitis or in good health (not recorded which).

This clonotype was observed a few times. The CDR3 protein is CASSSSQTGELFF. The CDR3 nucleotides read TGTGCCAGCTCTAGCTCCCAGACCGGGGAGCTGTTTTTT. The V and J genes are TRBV6-2 or TRBV6-3 and TRBJ2-2; the D gene is possibly TRBD2 (5 bases). This CDR3 contains 13 residues. Germline CDR1 and CDR2: MNHEY and SVGEGT. Trimming shortened V by 8 bases and J by 5 bases, and 12 bases separated the two germline ends.

The rearrangement uses TRBV3-1 and TRBJ2-1; 9 bases align to TRBD2. Per the germline V gene, CDR1 is LGHDT and CDR2 is YNNKEL (reference sequence). This CDR3 is 16 amino acids long. The ends lost 0 bases at V and 3 bases at J; junction bases unmatched: 3. The CDR3 loop is CASSQDRGGDYNEQFF. CDR3 coding DNA: TGTGCCAGCAGCCAAGATCGCGGGGGGGACTACAATGAGCAGTTCTTC.

The chain links TRBV7-9 to TRBJ2-7, with 7 positions matching TRBD1. Trimming at V came to 3 bases and at J to 4 bases, leaving 9 bases not matched to a gene. From germline, CDR1 is SEHNR and CDR2 FQNEAQ (reference sequence). The CDR3 is made up of 15 amino acids. The CDR3 DNA reads as TGTGCCAGCAGCTTCGGAACAGGGGTTAGATACGAGCAGTACTTC. This translates into CASSFGTGVRYEQYF.

This clonotype was observed a few times. The V and J genes are TRBV20-1 and TRBJ2-1, with unresolved D. The ends were cut back, 6 bases at V and 10 bases at J, with 16 bases in the middle. Germline assignment: CDR1 DFQATT and CDR2 SNEGSKA (reference sequence). The CDR3 extends over 12 amino acids. DNA of the CDR3: TGCAGTGCCTCAGCCGTGGAGAACGAGCAGTTCTTC. Translated, it gives CSASAVENEQFF.

The V gene is TRBV6-6, the J gene TRBJ2-7; weak D call: TRBD1 (5 bases). CDR3 length: 14 residues. Germline V gene lookup returns CDR1 MNHNY and CDR2 SVGAGI (reference sequence). Trimming removed 3 bases at V and 2 bases at J, with 11 bases between. CDR3 loop: CASSYGQGPYEQYF. DNA of the CDR3: TGTGCCAGCAGTTATGGTCAGGGCCCCTACGAGCAGTACTTC.

The V call is TRBV27, the J call TRBJ2-3; D assignment may be TRBD1 or TRBD2 (5 bases each). Deletions cut 4 bases from V and 5 bases from J, with 13 bases between. The CDR3 totals 14 residues. Germline CDR1 reads MNHEY; CDR2 reads SMNVEV (reference sequence). Written as DNA, the CDR3 is TGTGCCAGCAGTTCGGGACGGATGATAGATACGCAGTATTTT. Translation gives CASSSGRMIDTQYF.

V and J are TRBV11-2 and TRBJ2-3, with D unresolved. Germline CDR1 and CDR2: SGHAT and FQNNGV. V was pared by 6 bases and J by 5 bases, with 15 bases between. The CDR3 contains 14 residues. The chain's CDR3 is CASRLQFRGDTQYF. CDR3 coding DNA: TGTGCCAGCAGACTCCAATTTCGTGGAGATACGCAGTATTTT.

The table lists this clonotype with a count of one. The chain is built from TRBV12-3 or TRBV12-4 and TRBJ1-1, with TRBD1 as a possible D gene (5 bases). Trimming removed 6 bases at V and 6 bases at J, with 11 bases between. The CDR3 extends over 12 amino acids. The CDR3 nucleotides are TGTGCCAGCAGGGGGGAGACAGCTGAAGCTTTCTTT. This gives the protein CASRGETAEAFF.

In its sample, this clonotype was seen a few times. The chain recombines TRBV7-2 with TRBJ2-1, with D maybe TRBD2 (6 bases). The CDR3 runs 15 residues. Trimming removed 4 bases from V and 5 bases from J, with 15 bases in between. The V gene's germline CDR1 is SGHTA and CDR2 FQGNSA. The CDR3, as DNA: TGTGCCAGCAGCTACCTAATGCGCGGGAACAATGAGCAGTTCTTC. It specifies CASSYLMRGNNEQFF.

This clonotype has just one count. V and J are TRBV27 and TRBJ2-7; TRBD2 matches 9 bases. The germline CDR1 and CDR2 sequences are MNHEY and SMNVEV (reference sequence). The CDR3 spans 15 residues. J gave up 2 bases and V 5 bases, and 7 bases lay outside the gene matches. CDR3 region: CASSPRLAAPYEQYF. Here the CDR3 DNA reads TGTGCCAGCAGTCCAAGACTAGCGGCGCCCTACGAGCAGTACTTC.

The genes are TRBV20-1 and TRBJ1-2; a possible D gene is TRBD1 (5 bases). Germline CDR1 is DFQATT and CDR2 is SNEGSKA (reference sequence). V lost 6 bases, J lost 4 bases, and 9 bases lay in between. The CDR3 extends over 11 amino acids. The chain's CDR3 is CSAPGGYGYTF. In nucleotides, the CDR3 is TGCAGTGCCCCGGGGGGCTATGGCTACACCTTC.

The table lists this clonotype with many counts. V gene TRBV3-1 combines with J gene TRBJ1-4, with D unclear. Germline assignment: CDR1 LGHDT and CDR2 YNNKEL (reference sequence). The V and J ends lost 0 bases and 5 bases respectively, with 10 bases between them. The CDR3 has 15 amino acids. CDR3 protein: CASSQDLRSNEKLFF. Written as DNA, the CDR3 is TGTGCCAGCAGCCAAGATCTTCGGTCGAATGAAAAACTGTTTTTT.

This chain joins TRBV28 and TRBJ2-2; 7 nucleotides agree with TRBD1. Germline V gene data show CDR1 as MDHEN and CDR2 as SYDVKM. Trimming at V came to 3 bases and at J to 6 bases, leaving 1 base not matched to a gene. The CDR3 is 13 amino acids. The CDR3 region has the DNA TGTGCCAGCAGTTTCCAGGGGGCCGGGGAGCTGTTTTTT. Its protein is CASSFQGAGELFF.

This clonotype was observed many times. The rearrangement links TRBV29-1 to TRBJ2-7; perhaps TRBD2 as D (6 bases). V dropped 7 bases and J dropped 0 bases, with 19 bases sitting between them. Germline V CDR1 and CDR2: SQVTM, ANQGSEA. This CDR3 has 15 residues. The chain's CDR3 is CSAKGGLRSSYEQYF. The CDR3 nucleotides read TGCAGCGCCAAGGGCGGACTACGTTCCTCCTACGAGCAGTACTTC.

This clonotype was detected only a few times. V and J are TRBV27 and TRBJ1-2, with no clear D. This CDR3 is 14 amino acids long. V was trimmed by 6 bases and J by 6 bases, leaving 17 bases between them. Germline CDR1 is MNHEY and CDR2 is SMNVEV (reference sequence). CDR3 sequence (DNA): TGTGCCAGCAGAAGACCAGGTGGTATCGATGGCTACACCTTC. This codes for CASRRPGGIDGYTF.

This clonotype was recorded once. The chain combines TRBV28 with TRBJ2-7; the D gene is possibly TRBD1 (6 bases). V was clipped by 6 bases and J by 5 bases, with 17 bases between them. The V gene's germline CDR1 is MDHEN and CDR2 SYDVKM. The CDR3 contains 14 residues. The CDR3: CASSSATGNNEQYF. Written as DNA, the CDR3 is TGTGCCAGCAGCTCCGCCACAGGGAATAACGAGCAGTACTTC.

The sample holds a few counts of this clonotype. This CDR3 is CSARGTAYEQYF. CDR3 DNA: TGCAGCGCCCGGGGGACGGCCTACGAGCAGTACTTC. The V gene is TRBV29-1, the J gene TRBJ2-7; D perhaps matches TRBD2 (6 bases). The CDR3 consists of 12 residues. From germline, CDR1 is SQVTM and CDR2 ANQGSEA. Trimming pared 7 bases from V and 2 bases from J, leaving 12 bases between.

This clonotype was observed a handful of times. The chain carries TRBV6-6 and TRBJ1-5, with TRBD1 matching 7 bases. The CDR3 is made up of 13 amino acids. J was trimmed by 7 bases and V by 6 bases; bases with no gene match: 6. Germline V gene lookup returns CDR1 MNHNY and CDR2 SVGAGI (reference sequence). The CDR3, as DNA: TGTGCCAGCAGCCAGGGGGATCGACAGCCCCAGCATTTT. This gives the protein CASSQGDRQPQHF.

The chain has TRBV5-1 and TRBJ1-6; 7 bases are a match to TRBD1. Germline CDR1 is SGHRS and CDR2 is YFSETQ. Trimming took 4 bases from V and 7 from J; bases not matched to a gene: 5. This CDR3 region has 14 residues. DNA of the CDR3: TGCGCCAGCAGCCTCGGACAGGAAAATTCACCCCTCCACTTT. Translated, it gives CASSLGQENSPLHF.

This chain uses TRBV7-3 with TRBJ2-3; TRBD2 might be the D (5 bases). Trimming left V 1 base short and J 0 bases short, with 11 bases between. CDR1 SGHTA and CDR2 FQGTGA come from the germline V gene. The CDR3 covers 16 residues. CDR3 sequence: CASSLNPRGSTDTQYF. CDR3 bases: TGTGCCAGCAGCTTAAATCCCCGCGGGAGCACAGATACGCAGTATTTT.

The J gene is TRBJ1-6, the V gene TRBV28; D is perhaps TRBD1 (6 bases). Trimming took off 2 bases at V and 1 base at J, with 6 bases between the two ends. The germline CDR1 and CDR2 sequences are MDHEN and SYDVKM. The CDR3 has 15 residues. The CDR3 DNA sequence: TGTGCCAGCAGTTTAAGGGGGTCCTATAATTCACCCCTCCACTTT. It encodes CASSLRGSYNSPLHF.

V is TRBV4-2 and J is TRBJ2-5, with TRBD2 identical over 8 bases. Unmatched junction bases numbered 5, after V lost 1 base and J lost 7 bases. The CDR3 extends over 14 amino acids. Looked up from germline, CDR1 is LGHNA and CDR2 is YNFKEQ. In DNA form, the CDR3 reads TGTGCCAGCAGCCAAGGGACTAGCTTGACGACCCAGTACTTC. It encodes CASSQGTSLTTQYF.

This clonotype has a handful of counts. J is TRBJ1-4 and V is TRBV7-2; D not certain. The V and J ends lost 4 bases and 5 bases respectively, with 14 bases between them. The CDR3 loop spans 15 amino acids. Germline V gene sequence: CDR1 SGHTA, CDR2 FQGNSA. The CDR3 loop is CASSSSRQRNEKLFF. Written as DNA, the CDR3 is TGTGCCAGCAGCTCGTCCCGACAACGGAATGAAAAACTGTTTTTT.

CDR3 protein: CASSFITDTQYF. Here the CDR3 DNA reads TGTGCCAGCAGTTTTATCACAGATACGCAGTATTTT. The chain combines TRBV28 with TRBJ2-3; D gene ambiguous. The germline V gene encodes CDR1 MDHEN and CDR2 SYDVKM. The CDR3 is made up of 12 amino acids. The V end was cut by 3 bases, the J end by 2 bases, with 3 bases between.